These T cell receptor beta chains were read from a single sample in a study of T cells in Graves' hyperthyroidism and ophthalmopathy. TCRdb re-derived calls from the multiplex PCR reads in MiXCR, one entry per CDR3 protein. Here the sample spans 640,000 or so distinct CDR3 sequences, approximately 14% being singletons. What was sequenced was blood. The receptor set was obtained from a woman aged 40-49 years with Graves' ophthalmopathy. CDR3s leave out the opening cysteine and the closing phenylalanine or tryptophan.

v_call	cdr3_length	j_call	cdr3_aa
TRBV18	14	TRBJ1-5	ASSLTQWRDGQPQH
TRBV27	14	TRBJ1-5	ASSPGTLVSNQPQH
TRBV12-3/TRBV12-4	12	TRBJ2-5	ASSSTGRPETQY
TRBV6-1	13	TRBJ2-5	ASSERTSSQETQY
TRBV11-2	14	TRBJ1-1	ASSLFKTSTGTEAF
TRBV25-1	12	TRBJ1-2	ASSERDGNYGYT
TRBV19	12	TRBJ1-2	ASHGTGDAYGYT
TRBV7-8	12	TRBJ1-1	ASSLDRGTSEAF
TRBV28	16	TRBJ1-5	ASSQILGGLLHYQPQH
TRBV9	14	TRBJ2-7	ASSHGLAGDRREQY
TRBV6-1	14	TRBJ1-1	ASRLRTGLTNTEAF
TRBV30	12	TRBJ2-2	AWEFEANTGELF
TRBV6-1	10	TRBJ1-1	ASRRGYTEAF
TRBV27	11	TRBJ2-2	ASSWDNTGELF
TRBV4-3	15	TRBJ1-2	ASSQGGSEGDIYGYT
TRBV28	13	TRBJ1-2	ASGGWGGANYGYT
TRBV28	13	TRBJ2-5	ASSRAGTGQEAQY
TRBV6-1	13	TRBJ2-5	ASSDLSGSWETQY
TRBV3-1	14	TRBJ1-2	ASSQDRGGYDYGYT
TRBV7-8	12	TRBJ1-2	ASSLDPGRDGYT
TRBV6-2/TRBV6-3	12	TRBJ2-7	ASTSPRWGTEQY
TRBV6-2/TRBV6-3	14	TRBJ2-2	ASSGWTSGIVGELF
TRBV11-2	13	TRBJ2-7	ASSLAGTPAGEQY
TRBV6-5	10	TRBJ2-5	ASMGLQETQY
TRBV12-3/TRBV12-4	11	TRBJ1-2	ASSTGRRSGYT
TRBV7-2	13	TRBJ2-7	ASSLIGGRAAEQY
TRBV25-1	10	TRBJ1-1	ASGALNTEAF